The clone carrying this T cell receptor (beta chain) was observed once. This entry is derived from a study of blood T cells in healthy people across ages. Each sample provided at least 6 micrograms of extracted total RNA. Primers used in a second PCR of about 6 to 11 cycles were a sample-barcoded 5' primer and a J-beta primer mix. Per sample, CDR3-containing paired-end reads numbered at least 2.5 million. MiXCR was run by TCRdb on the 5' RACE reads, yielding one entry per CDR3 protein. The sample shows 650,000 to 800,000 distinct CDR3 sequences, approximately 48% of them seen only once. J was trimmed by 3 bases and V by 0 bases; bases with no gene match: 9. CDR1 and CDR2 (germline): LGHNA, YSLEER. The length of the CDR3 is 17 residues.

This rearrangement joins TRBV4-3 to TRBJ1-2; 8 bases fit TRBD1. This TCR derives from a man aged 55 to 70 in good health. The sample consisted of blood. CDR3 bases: TGCGCCAGCAGCCAAGATACGTGGACAGGGAGATACTATGGCTACACCTTC. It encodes CASSQDTWTGRYYGYTF.